The sequence of this T cell receptor beta chain was determined in a study of glioma-infiltrating T cells after dendritic cell vaccination. Study-level points and caveats: The cohort had few patients with full blood and tumor sets.

The method was immunoSEQ multiplex PCR; TCRdb's version includes in-frame clones alone and lacks a portion of them. The sample has around 92,000 clones; 80% are singletons. On this clone: As yet, its antigen is unknown.

Time point described: after dendritic cell vaccination, including at tumor progression/relapse. The CDR3 is 16 residues long. Germline lookup yields CDR1 GTSNPN and CDR2 SVGIG (reference sequence). V trimming: 0 bases; J trimming: 5 bases; junction bases outside the gene matches: 12. The source of this sequence is a human donor with glioblastoma. The chain uses TRBV30 and TRBJ2-7; 8 positions match TRBD1. The input for sequencing was blood, taken after dendritic cell vaccination. In nucleotides, the CDR3 is TGTGCCTGGAGTGTACAATCCTTTGGACAGGGCCACGAGCAGTACTTC. Protein product: CAWSVQSFGQGHEQYF.